This paragraph reports one T cell receptor beta chain. A Seattle source enrolled patients during active infection and followed them longitudinally. Germline CDR1 and CDR2: MDHEN and SYDVKM. The CDR3 consists of 15 residues. The V gene end was trimmed by 5 bases and the J gene end by 4 bases; junction bases not matched to a gene: 8. The data belong to a study of blood T cell repertoires in COVID-19. In the authors' methods: Researchers report that nucleated cell counts were estimated from reference gene primer amplification. Sequencing was performed with immunoSEQ multiplex PCR; in TCRdb, only in-frame clones are kept and a portion is missing. Clone size and V and J calls were adopted from that table, with D and trimming inferred from the DNA. Of approximately 120,000 clones listed, 60% to 80% are singletons.

The chain recombines TRBV28 with TRBJ1-2; 9 nucleotides align to TRBD1. The source of this sequence is an elderly man with COVID-19, enrolled during active disease. Sequences were obtained from peripheral blood. The CDR3 DNA sequence: TGTGCCAGCAGTACAGGGGGGACAGGGTTCTATGGCTACACCTTC. It encodes CASSTGGTGFYGYTF.